This entry describes one T cell receptor (beta chain). Its antigen remains unidentified. The sample is drawn from a study of T-cell memory formation after mild COVID-19. About the study: TCR clusters were mostly donor specific.

Constant-segment primers and 5'RACE yielded cDNA libraries for TCR alpha and TCR beta, each carrying sample barcodes and UMIs. MiXCR, applied by TCRdb to the 5' RACE reads, yields one record per CDR3 protein. The sample has fewer than 650,000 distinct CDR3 sequences, less than 25% seen once. Study-level results: Researchers found some responding clones in pre-infection memory, a sign that cross-reactive memory joined. Clones shrinking between day 15 and 85 showed a balanced CD4/CD8 split, and those that grew later tilted toward CD4+.

Per germline, CDR1 MGHDK and CDR2 SYGVNS. With 4 bases removed from V and 5 bases from J, the gap between germline ends came to 15 bases. The CDR3 runs 14 residues. The sequencing sample was made of PBMCs or a T cell subset sorted from them (not recorded which). This chain links TRBV25-1 with TRBJ2-7; D is uncertain. The TCR was taken from an adult woman who had mild COVID-19 (a few samples of this study predate the infection). Cell type and time point are not known. As DNA, the CDR3 is TGTGCCAGCAGTGGAACAGTTTCCCCGAACGAGCAGTACTTC. It translates to CASSGTVSPNEQYF.